This TCR beta chain came from a study of blood T cell repertoires in COVID-19. As processed by the authors: From reference gene primer amplification, estimates of nucleated cell counts were derived. Profiled with immunoSEQ multiplex PCR; TCRdb holds only in-frame clones, not every one. D and trimming come from the DNA, and the V and J calls and clone size come from that table. Of 28,000 or so clones in the sample, approximately 81% were seen once. The sequencing input was peripheral blood. The clonotype originates from a human donor in a cohort sampled during active COVID-19.

The CDR3 DNA follows: TGTGCCAGCAGCCCCAGGGACAGGGGAGTAGACGAGCAGTACTTC. It encodes CASSPRDRGVDEQYF. This chain joins TRBV7-6 and TRBJ2-7, with 10 bases fitting TRBD1. The germline V gene has CDR1 SGHVS and CDR2 FNYEAQ. This CDR3 is 15 amino acids long. The J segment lost 5 bases and the V segment lost 5 bases, leaving 9 bases of the junction unmatched.